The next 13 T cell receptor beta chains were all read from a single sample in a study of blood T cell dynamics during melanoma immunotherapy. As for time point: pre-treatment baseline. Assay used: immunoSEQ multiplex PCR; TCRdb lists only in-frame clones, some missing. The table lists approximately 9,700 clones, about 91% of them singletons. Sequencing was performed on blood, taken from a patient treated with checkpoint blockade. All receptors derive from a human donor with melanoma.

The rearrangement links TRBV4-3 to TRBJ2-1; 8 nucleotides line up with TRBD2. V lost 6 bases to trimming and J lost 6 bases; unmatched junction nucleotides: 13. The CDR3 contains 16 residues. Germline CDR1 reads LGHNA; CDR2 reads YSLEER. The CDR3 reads CASSPESGLGGNEQFF. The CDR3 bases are TGCGCCAGCAGTCCTGAGTCGGGACTAGGGGGCAATGAGCAGTTCTTC.

CDR3 loop: CASSLWGTQETQYF. The CDR3 nucleotides read TGTGCCAGCAGTTTATGGGGCACACAAGAGACCCAGTACTTC. The chain is built from TRBV27 and TRBJ2-5, with D perhaps TRBD1 (5 bases). The V gene's germline CDR1 is MNHEY and CDR2 SMNVEV (reference sequence). V was cut by 1 base and J by 2 bases, with 8 bases left in between. CDR3 length: 14 amino acids.

The CDR3 coding sequence is TGTGCCAGCTCACCTGAACAGGGGGATAATCAGCCCCAGCATTTT. As protein: CASSPEQGDNQPQHF. The chain is built from TRBV18 and TRBJ1-5; 8 bases align to TRBD1. The length of the CDR3 is 15 residues. CDR1 and CDR2 from the germline V gene are KGHSH and LQKENI. The ends lost 3 bases at V and 4 bases at J; junction bases unmatched: 5.

CDR3 loop: CASSGQGLAASTDTQYF. Here the CDR3 DNA reads TGTGCCAGCAGCGGACAGGGACTAGCGGCGAGCACAGATACGCAGTATTTT. The rearrangement uses TRBV7-9 and TRBJ2-3, with 11 bases lining up with TRBD2. This CDR3 contains 17 residues. Per the germline V gene, CDR1 is SEHNR and CDR2 is FQNEAQ (reference sequence). The trim removed 5 bases at V and 0 bases at J, leaving 7 bases unmatched.

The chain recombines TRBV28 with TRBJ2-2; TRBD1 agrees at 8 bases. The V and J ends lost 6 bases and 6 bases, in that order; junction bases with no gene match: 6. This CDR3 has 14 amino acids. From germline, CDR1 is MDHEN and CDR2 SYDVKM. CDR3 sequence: CASSGQGRAGELFF. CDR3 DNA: TGTGCCAGCAGCGGACAGGGAAGGGCCGGGGAGCTGTTTTTT.

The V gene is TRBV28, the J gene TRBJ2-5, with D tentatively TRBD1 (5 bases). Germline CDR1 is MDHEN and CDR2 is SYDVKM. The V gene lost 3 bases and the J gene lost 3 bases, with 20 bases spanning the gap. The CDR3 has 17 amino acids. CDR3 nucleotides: TGTGCCAGCAGTTTTTCACTGGGGCTAGGCCCAAAAGAGACCCAGTACTTC. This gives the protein CASSFSLGLGPKETQYF.

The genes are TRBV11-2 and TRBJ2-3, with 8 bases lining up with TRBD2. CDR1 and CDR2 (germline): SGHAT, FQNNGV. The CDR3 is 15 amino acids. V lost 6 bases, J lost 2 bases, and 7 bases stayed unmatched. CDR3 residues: CASRGVAGYTDTQYF. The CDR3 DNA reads TGTGCCAGCAGGGGAGTAGCGGGATACACAGATACGCAGTATTTT.

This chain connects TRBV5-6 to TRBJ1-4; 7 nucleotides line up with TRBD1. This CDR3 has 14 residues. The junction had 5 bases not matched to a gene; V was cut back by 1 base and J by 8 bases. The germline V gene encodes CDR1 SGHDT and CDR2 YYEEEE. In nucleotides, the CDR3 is TGTGCCAGCAGCTTGACAGGGGTCGAGGAAAAACTGTTTTTT. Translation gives CASSLTGVEEKLFF.

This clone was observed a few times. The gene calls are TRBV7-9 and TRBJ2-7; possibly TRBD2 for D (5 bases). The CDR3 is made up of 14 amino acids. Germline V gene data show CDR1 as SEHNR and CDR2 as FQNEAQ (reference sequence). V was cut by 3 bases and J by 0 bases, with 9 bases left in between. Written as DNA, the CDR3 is TGTGCCAGCAGCTTTAGGGAGAGCTCCTACGAGCAGTACTTC. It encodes CASSFRESSYEQYF.

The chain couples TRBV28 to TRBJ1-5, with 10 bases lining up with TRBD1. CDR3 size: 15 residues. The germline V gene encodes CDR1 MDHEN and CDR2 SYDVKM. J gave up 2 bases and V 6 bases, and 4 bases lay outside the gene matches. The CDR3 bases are TGTGCCAGCAGAACCGGGACAGGGGGCAATCAGCCCCAGCATTTT. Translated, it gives CASRTGTGGNQPQHF.

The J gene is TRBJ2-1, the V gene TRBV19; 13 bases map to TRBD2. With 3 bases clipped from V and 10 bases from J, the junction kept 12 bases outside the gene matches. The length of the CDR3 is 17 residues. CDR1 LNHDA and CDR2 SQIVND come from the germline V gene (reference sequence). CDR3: CASSIGRGLAGREEQFF. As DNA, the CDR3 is TGTGCCAGTAGTATTGGAAGGGGACTAGCGGGGAGAGAAGAGCAGTTCTTC.

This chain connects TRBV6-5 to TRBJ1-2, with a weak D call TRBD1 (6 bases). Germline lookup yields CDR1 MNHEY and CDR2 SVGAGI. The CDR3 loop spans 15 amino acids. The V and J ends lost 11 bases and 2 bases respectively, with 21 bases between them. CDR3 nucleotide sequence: TGTGCCGCCCGGCTCTTCCTGAGGGGGAACTATGGCTACACCTTC. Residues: CAARLFLRGNYGYTF.

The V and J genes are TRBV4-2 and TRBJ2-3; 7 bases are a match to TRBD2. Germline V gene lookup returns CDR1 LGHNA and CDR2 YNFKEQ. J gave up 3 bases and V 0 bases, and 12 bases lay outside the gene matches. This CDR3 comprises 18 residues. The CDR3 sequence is CASSQDGVQGGSTDTQYF. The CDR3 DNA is TGTGCCAGCAGCCAAGACGGGGTGCAGGGAGGGTCGACAGATACGCAGTATTTT.